The clone carrying this T cell receptor (beta chain) was detected a few times. What it binds is not known. The data derive from a study of identical twins. Findings and limits, study-wide: Twin-shared out-of-frame alpha sequences were enriched for low generation probability. There were fewer insertions in abundant cord blood beta clonotypes, but memory repertoires showed no such pattern.

Template switching added a universal primer binding site, and final cDNA carried unique molecular identifiers. One entry per CDR3 protein, called by TCRdb with MiXCR from the 5' RACE reads. In the table there are about 790,000 distinct CDR3 sequences, roughly 20% of which are singletons. The length of the CDR3 is 13 residues. Germline V gene lookup returns CDR1 SQVTM and CDR2 ANQGSEA. V lost 6 bases and J lost 1, with 10 bases in between. The data also belong to a second study, concerning T cells expressing NK-cell markers.

This sequence joins TRBV29-1 and TRBJ1-3; a possible D gene is TRBD1 (5 bases). Material: PBMCs. The clonotype was recovered from a young woman in good health. The CDR3 nucleotides read TGCAGCGTCCGACAGCAATCTGGAAACACCATATATTTT. This codes for CSVRQQSGNTIYF.